This TCR beta chain was recorded in a study of identical twins. TCRdb itself ran the 5' RACE reads through MiXCR, one entry per CDR3 protein. The data hold about 200,000 distinct CDR3 sequences, with about 6.7% observed a single time. This clonotype was detected a few times. The length of the CDR3 is 15 residues. CDR1 and CDR2 from the germline V gene are SGHTA and FQGNSA. V gave up 5 bases and J gave up 6 bases; unmatched junction bases: 11. These data also formed part of another study, on T cells expressing NK-cell markers.

The rearrangement links TRBV7-2 to TRBJ1-1; 8 bases map to TRBD1. This TCR derives from a woman under 30 in good health. Sample: CD8+ T cells sorted from blood. CDR3 sequence (DNA): TGTGCCAGCAGCCTCACGAGGACAGGGAGCTCTGAAGCTTTCTTT. Translation: CASSLTRTGSSEAFF.